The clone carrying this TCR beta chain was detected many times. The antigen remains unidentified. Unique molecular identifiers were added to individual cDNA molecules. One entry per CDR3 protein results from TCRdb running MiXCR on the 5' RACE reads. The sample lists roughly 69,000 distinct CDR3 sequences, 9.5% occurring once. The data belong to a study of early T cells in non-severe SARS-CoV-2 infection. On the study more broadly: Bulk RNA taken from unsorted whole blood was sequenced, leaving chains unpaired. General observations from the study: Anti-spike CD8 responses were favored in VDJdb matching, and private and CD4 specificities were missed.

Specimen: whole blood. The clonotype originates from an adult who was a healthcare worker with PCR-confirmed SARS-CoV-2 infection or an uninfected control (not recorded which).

The CDR3 loop reads CSARDPRTAPNTGELFF. DNA of the CDR3: TGCAGTGCTAGAGACCCTCGGACAGCACCTAACACCGGGGAGCTGTTTTTT. V usage is TRBV20-1 and J usage is TRBJ2-2, with TRBD1 as a possible D gene (6 bases). The V end was cut by 0 bases, the J end by 2 bases, with 16 bases between. CDR1 DFQATT and CDR2 SNEGSKA come from the germline V gene (reference sequence). The CDR3 runs 17 residues.